This T cell receptor beta chain comes out of a study of response to subunit inactivated influenza vaccine. Germline CDR1 is MGHDK and CDR2 is SYGVNS. The V gene lost 0 bases and the J gene lost 9 bases, with 9 bases spanning the gap. The CDR3 is 14 amino acids. Study-wide findings and caveats: Authors suggested few new T cells are recruited by each seasonal influenza vaccination.

From the RT-PCR reads, TCRdb called clonotypes with MiXCR, one entry per CDR3 protein. The sample contains a few hundred thousand distinct CDR3 sequences, just over 20% of which appear only once. As regards this clonotype: Its antigen is not identified.

This rearrangement joins TRBV25-1 to TRBJ1-6; unclear D gene. The TCR sequence derives from a man aged 50 to 69 who received an inactivated influenza vaccine. The material sequenced was PBMCs from blood, taken about 20 months after vaccination. CDR3 loop: CASSEYPLGSPLHF. The DNA of the CDR3 is TGTGCCAGCAGTGAATACCCCCTCGGTTCACCCCTCCACTTT.